Shown below are 11 T cell receptor beta chains from a single sample sequenced in a study of shared clonotypes between healthy human individuals. Sequenced by immunoSEQ multiplex PCR; TCRdb stores in-frame clones only, minus some. The data hold around 700,000 clones, with 92% observed a single time. The naive CD8 population came from CD45RO-negative cells selected for CCR7, without terminally differentiated effector memory CD45RA+ cells. What was sequenced was naive CD8+ T cells sorted from blood. The source is a man aged 25-40 years in good health.

The chain has TRBV11-1 and TRBJ2-1, with D maybe TRBD2 (6 bases). V lost 5 bases and J lost 6, with 17 bases in between. The CDR3 has 15 amino acids. Germline V gives CDR1 SGHAT, CDR2 FQDESV (reference sequence). The CDR3 here is CASSIREQMSNEQFF. Written as DNA, the CDR3 is TGTGCCAGCAGCATACGGGAGCAGATGTCCAATGAGCAGTTCTTC.

This rearrangement joins TRBV7-9 to TRBJ2-4; D not certain. V gave up 1 base and J gave up 3 bases, with 4 bases separating them. This CDR3 contains 13 residues. The V gene's germline CDR1 is SEHNR and CDR2 FQNEAQ (reference sequence). CDR3: CASSLGVKNIQYF. DNA of the CDR3: TGTGCCAGCAGCTTAGGGGTCAAAAACATTCAGTACTTC.

Comments on this clone: The junction does not match germline at one end; this may be a read error. V gene TRBV28 combines with J gene TRBJ2-4; 9 bases are shared with TRBD1. The CDR3 is 13 amino acids. Germline CDR1 MDHEN, CDR2 SYDVKM. For the CDR3, the DNA is TGTGCCAGCAGTCTCTCTCCGGGACAGGGAAGCACCTTC. It codes for CASSLSPGQGSTF.

The count of this clone is one. The chain combines TRBV6-1 with TRBJ2-7; the match to TRBD2 covers 12 bases. This CDR3 has 18 amino acids. Unmatched junction bases numbered 9, after V lost 0 bases and J lost 3 bases. In germline, CDR1 is MNHNS, CDR2 SASEGT. CDR3 DNA sequence: TGTGCCAGCAGTGAAGCGTGGCTAGCGGGAGGGCCCGGCTACGAGCAGTACTTC. The encoded protein is CASSEAWLAGGPGYEQYF.

V and J are TRBV7-2 and TRBJ2-6, with a possible D match to TRBD1 (6 bases). Looked up from germline, CDR1 is SGHTA and CDR2 is FQGNSA. The CDR3 runs 15 residues. Trimming removed 4 bases at V and 1 base at J, with 8 bases between. CDR3 sequence reads: CASSYGQSGANVLTF. As DNA, the CDR3 is TGTGCCAGCAGCTATGGACAGTCTGGGGCCAACGTCCTGACTTTC.

The chain joins TRBV4-1 to TRBJ2-5; D assignment may be TRBD1 or TRBD2 (7 bases each). Trimming stripped 4 bases from V and 4 bases from J, with 13 bases between. CDR3 length equals 14 residues. Germline CDR1 and CDR2: MGHRA and YSYEKL. The CDR3 nucleotides read TGCGCCAGCAGCCCGACAGGGAGGGGAGAGACCCAGTACTTC. This translates into CASSPTGRGETQYF.

The J gene is TRBJ2-3, the V gene TRBV6-5; D perhaps matches TRBD2 (7 bases). Germline V lookup: CDR1 MNHEY, CDR2 SVGAGI. V dropped 11 bases and J dropped 6 bases, with 21 bases sitting between them. The CDR3 has 14 residues. CDR3 loop: CASWGGFFQDTQYF. CDR3 in DNA: TGTGCCTCGTGGGGGGGCTTTTTTCAGGATACGCAGTATTTT.

This clone was seen more than once but under ten times. J is TRBJ2-7 and V is TRBV6-5; a weak D match, TRBD2 (5 bases). The CDR3 covers 12 residues. Germline CDR1 reads MNHEY; CDR2 reads SVGAGI. The DNA of the CDR3 is TGTCCGAGGGAACCGCGGCCCTACGAGCAGTACTTC. Encoded protein: CPREPRPYEQYF.

This chain joins TRBV7-9 and TRBJ2-1; either TRBD1 or TRBD2 may supply D (5 bases each). The CDR3 sequence is 13 residues long. Germline values: CDR1 SEHNR, CDR2 FQNEAQ (reference sequence). V was clipped by 2 bases and J by 11 bases, with 13 bases between them. The CDR3 sequence: CASSLPIGTQQFF. The CDR3 region has the DNA TGTGCCAGCAGCTTACCTATCGGGACCCAGCAGTTCTTC.

The rearrangement links TRBV11-3 to TRBJ2-1, with unresolved D. CDR1 SGHNT and CDR2 YENEEA come from the germline V gene. The CDR3 sequence is 14 residues long. V was clipped by 4 bases and J by 5 bases, with 12 bases between them. The CDR3 DNA follows: TGTGCCAGCAGCTCCGACGGGTTTAACAATGAGCAGTTCTTC. It encodes CASSSDGFNNEQFF.

The rearrangement links TRBV10-1 to TRBJ2-7; maybe TRBD2 (5 bases). CDR1 is WNHNN, CDR2 SYGVQD, per germline (reference sequence). The CDR3 sequence is 15 residues long. V lost 2 bases and J 0 bases, leaving 11 bases between the germline ends. The CDR3 protein is CASSEALGSSYEQYF. CDR3 coding DNA: TGCGCCAGCAGTGAGGCCCTGGGGAGCTCCTACGAGCAGTACTTC.